This T cell receptor beta chain was sequenced during a study of control samples from healthy donors and cancer patients. The CDR3 spans 12 residues. CDR1 and CDR2 from the germline V gene are SGHRS and YFSETQ. Trimming cost V 3 bases and J 8 bases, with 11 bases left between them. The data were produced by immunoSEQ multiplex PCR, yet TCRdb's version contains in-frame clones alone and is incomplete. The profile shows about 100,000 clones, roughly nine tenths of them singletons. The chain links TRBV5-1 to TRBJ1-2; D perhaps matches TRBD1 (6 bases). Sequenced material: blood. This TCR was recovered from a woman in her 50s in good health. CDR3 loop: CASSSGGTGYTF. The CDR3 coding sequence is TGCGCCAGCAGCTCCGGGGGCACCGGCTACACCTTC.